The rows below give T cell receptor beta chains drawn from one sample of a study of STAT3 mutations in large granular lymphocyte leukemia. Measured with immunoSEQ multiplex PCR; TCRdb has only the in-frame clones, and not every one. The data contain approximately 8,400 clones, under 95% of them singletons. Sequenced material: peripheral blood mononuclear cells. The source is a man in his sixties with T-cell large granular lymphocyte leukemia. Some clones in this sample may be carry-over from other donors' samples. CDR3s include the opening cysteine and the closing phenylalanine or tryptophan. Fields, in order: J gene, D gene, V gene, clone size, CDR3 DNA, CDR3 protein. D genes are given only for firm matches. The size entry is marked missing in some rows and otherwise reads once, few, many or a size class.

j_gene: TRBJ2-6
d_gene: TRBD1
v_gene: TRBV27
abundance: -
CDR3nt: TGTGCCAGCAGTTTGAGGGGGCGTTGGTCTGGGGCCAACGTCCTGACTTTC
CDR3aa: CASSLRGRWSGANVLTF

j_gene: TRBJ1-2
d_gene: -
v_gene: TRBV4-3
abundance: -
CDR3nt: TGCGCCAGCAGTAGGGGCTCCAACTATGGCTACACCTTC
CDR3aa: CASSRGSNYGYTF

j_gene: TRBJ1-5
d_gene: TRBD1
v_gene: TRBV5-1
abundance: -
CDR3nt: TGCGCCAGCAGCTTAGGAGGACAGGGGGACTATCAGCCCCAGCATTTT
CDR3aa: CASSLGGQGDYQPQHF

j_gene: TRBJ2-7
d_gene: -
v_gene: TRBV6-1
abundance: -
CDR3nt: TGTGCCAGCAGCCTCGAGTCCTACGAGCAGTACTTC
CDR3aa: CASSLESYEQYF

j_gene: TRBJ2-2
d_gene: -
v_gene: TRBV5-4
abundance: -
CDR3nt: TGTGCCAGCAGCGAAGAGATCACCGGGGAGCTGTTTTTT
CDR3aa: CASSEEITGELFF

j_gene: TRBJ2-5
d_gene: -
v_gene: TRBV9
abundance: -
CDR3nt: TGTGCCAGCAGCGTAGGGGCAGGGAGCTTGGAGACCCAGTACTTC
CDR3aa: CASSVGAGSLETQYF

j_gene: TRBJ2-3
d_gene: TRBD2
v_gene: TRBV7-4
abundance: -
CDR3nt: TGTGCCAGCAGCCTAGGACGGGGGGGGCCGGGTGTCTCGCAGTATTTT
CDR3aa: CASSLGRGGPGVSQYF

j_gene: TRBJ2-7
d_gene: TRBD1
v_gene: TRBV7-2
abundance: -
CDR3nt: TGTGCCAGCAGCCCCCGACAGGGGGCCTACGAGCAGTACTTC
CDR3aa: CASSPRQGAYEQYF

j_gene: TRBJ1-2
d_gene: TRBD1
v_gene: TRBV6-6
abundance: few
CDR3nt: TGTGCCAGCAACCCCGGGACAGGGTCTAACTATGGCTACACCTTC
CDR3aa: CASNPGTGSNYGYTF

j_gene: TRBJ1-2
d_gene: TRBD1
v_gene: TRBV25-1
abundance: -
CDR3nt: TGTGCCAGCAGTGAACGACAGGGTGACTATGGCTACACCTTC
CDR3aa: CASSERQGDYGYTF

j_gene: TRBJ1-3
d_gene: -
v_gene: TRBV7-9
abundance: once
CDR3nt: TGTGCCAGCAGCTCAGGGCTCTCTGGAAACACCATATATTTT
CDR3aa: CASSSGLSGNTIYF

j_gene: TRBJ2-7
d_gene: TRBD2
v_gene: TRBV7-9
abundance: -
CDR3nt: TGTGCCAGCAGACCTCACGGGGGACTAGCGGTGGGCGAGCAGTACTTC
CDR3aa: CASRPHGGLAVGEQYF